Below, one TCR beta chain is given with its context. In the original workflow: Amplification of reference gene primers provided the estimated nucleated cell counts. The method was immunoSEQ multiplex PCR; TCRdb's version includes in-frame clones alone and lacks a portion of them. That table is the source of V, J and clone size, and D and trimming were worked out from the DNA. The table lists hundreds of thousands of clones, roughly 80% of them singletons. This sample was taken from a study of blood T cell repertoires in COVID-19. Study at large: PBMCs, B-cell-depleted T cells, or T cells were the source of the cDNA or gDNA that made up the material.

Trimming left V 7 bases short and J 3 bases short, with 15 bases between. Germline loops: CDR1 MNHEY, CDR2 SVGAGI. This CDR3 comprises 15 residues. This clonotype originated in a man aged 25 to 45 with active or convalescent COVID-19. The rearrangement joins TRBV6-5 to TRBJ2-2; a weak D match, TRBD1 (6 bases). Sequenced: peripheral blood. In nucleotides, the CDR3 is TGTGCCAGCATCGGTCTAACAGGGTACACCGGGGAGCTGTTTTTT. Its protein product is CASIGLTGYTGELFF.